This TCR beta chain was recovered during a study of T cell changes during pregnancy in multiple sclerosis. Sequencing was performed with immunoSEQ multiplex PCR; in TCRdb, only in-frame clones are kept and a portion is missing. Among approximately 28,000 clones, over 85% were seen once, and the ten largest hold around 6%. The V end was cut by 1 base, the J end by 6 bases, with 16 bases between. This CDR3 has 15 amino acids. Germline CDR1 is SGHVS and CDR2 is FNYEAQ. This TCR was recovered from a female donor with multiple sclerosis, enrolled in a pregnancy study. Sample: CD8+ T cells from peripheral blood mononuclear cells, taken before pregnancy. The rearrangement uses TRBV7-6 and TRBJ2-7, with D perhaps matching TRBD2 (5 bases). CDR3 protein: CASSLEVASPSEQYF. CDR3 nucleotides: TGTGCCAGCAGCTTAGAGGTCGCTAGCCCCTCCGAGCAGTACTTC.